Listed below are T cell receptor beta chains from one sample, sequenced in a study of T-cell memory formation after mild COVID-19. Each CDR3 protein is one row after TCRdb ran MiXCR on the 5' RACE reads. The sample has 450,000 to 650,000 distinct CDR3 sequences, more than 15% seen once. What was sequenced was PBMCs or a T cell subset sorted from them (not recorded which). These receptors came from an adult woman who had mild COVID-19 (a few samples of this study predate the infection). Cell type and time point are not known. CDR3s include the opening cysteine and the closing phenylalanine or tryptophan. Each record gives: CDR3 DNA, CDR3 protein, D gene, J gene, V gene, clone size. The D gene is left open where the match is weak. The size entry is marked missing in some rows and otherwise reads once, few, many or a size class.

CDR3nt: TGTGCTAGTGGACGGCCTCAATCTACAGGGGAGCGGAGCTCCTACAATGAGCAGTTCTTC; CDR3aa: CASGRPQSTGERSSYNEQFF; d_gene: TRBD1; j_gene: TRBJ2-1; v_gene: TRBV12-5; abundance: few
CDR3nt: TGTGCCAGTAGTAGGGACTCGGGCTACAATGAGCAGTTCTTC; CDR3aa: CASSRDSGYNEQFF; d_gene: -; j_gene: TRBJ2-1; v_gene: TRBV19; abundance: few
CDR3nt: TGTGCCAGCAGCGGGTCTAGCGGGGGCACCGGGGAGCTGTTTTTT; CDR3aa: CASSGSSGGTGELFF; d_gene: TRBD2; j_gene: TRBJ2-2; v_gene: TRBV7-6; abundance: few
CDR3nt: TGTGCCTGGAGTGTGGTGGCAGGGAGGTCAGATACGCAGTATTTT; CDR3aa: CAWSVVAGRSDTQYF; d_gene: -; j_gene: TRBJ2-3; v_gene: TRBV30; abundance: -
CDR3nt: TGTGCCAGCAGCTTAGAAGGGGGTCTCATCTACGAGCAGTACTTC; CDR3aa: CASSLEGGLIYEQYF; d_gene: -; j_gene: TRBJ2-7; v_gene: TRBV7-2; abundance: -
CDR3nt: TGCAGTGCTTCGAGGCCCTCAGCGGGAGTAGCTCTTAGGGCGCAGTATTTT; CDR3aa: CSASRPSAGVALRAQYF; d_gene: TRBD2; j_gene: TRBJ2-3; v_gene: TRBV20-1; abundance: -
CDR3nt: TGTGCCAGCAGTCCCCGACTGGTACAAGAGACCCAGTACTTC; CDR3aa: CASSPRLVQETQYF; d_gene: -; j_gene: TRBJ2-5; v_gene: TRBV28; abundance: -
CDR3nt: TGTGCCAGCAGTTTAACATATATACCCAGGGCCCTCCCGAACACTGAAGCTTTCTTT; CDR3aa: CASSLTYIPRALPNTEAFF; d_gene: -; j_gene: TRBJ1-1; v_gene: TRBV6-6; abundance: few
CDR3nt: TGTGCCAGCAGCCAGGGAGCTAAAGCCCGTGGCTCCTACAATGAGCAGTTCTTC; CDR3aa: CASSQGAKARGSYNEQFF; d_gene: -; j_gene: TRBJ2-1; v_gene: TRBV3-1; abundance: -
CDR3nt: TGTGCCAGCATTTCCCGGACAGGGTCGGCTTTCTTT; CDR3aa: CASISRTGSAFF; d_gene: TRBD1; j_gene: TRBJ1-1; v_gene: TRBV12-3/TRBV12-4; abundance: many
CDR3nt: TGTGCCAATTCACTCGGAGGGGCGGGAGGGGCCAACGTCCTGACTTTC; CDR3aa: CANSLGGAGGANVLTF; d_gene: -; j_gene: TRBJ2-6; v_gene: TRBV7-9; abundance: -
CDR3nt: TGCAGCGTTGAAGGCAGGGACGACTATGGCTACACCTTC; CDR3aa: CSVEGRDDYGYTF; d_gene: -; j_gene: TRBJ1-2; v_gene: TRBV29-1; abundance: -
CDR3nt: TGTGCCAGCAGCTCCCCGCTGGGACTAGCGGGAGGGCCCAATGAGCAGTTCTTC; CDR3aa: CASSSPLGLAGGPNEQFF; d_gene: TRBD2; j_gene: TRBJ2-1; v_gene: TRBV7-9; abundance: many
CDR3nt: TGTGCCAGCAGTCTTACACGAGCGAAATTGAACACTGAAGCTTTCTTT; CDR3aa: CASSLTRAKLNTEAFF; d_gene: -; j_gene: TRBJ1-1; v_gene: TRBV6-1; abundance: few
CDR3nt: TGCGCCAGCAGCTTGAATAGCGGGGGGGCGACAGATACGCAGTATTTT; CDR3aa: CASSLNSGGATDTQYF; d_gene: TRBD2; j_gene: TRBJ2-3; v_gene: TRBV5-1; abundance: few
CDR3nt: TGTGCCAGCACCCGGACTTCAAAAGAGACCCAGTACTTC; CDR3aa: CASTRTSKETQYF; d_gene: -; j_gene: TRBJ2-5; v_gene: TRBV28; abundance: few
CDR3nt: TGTGCCATCAGTGACCCGCAGGGAGGGGCCCTAAATCAGCCCCAGCATTTT; CDR3aa: CAISDPQGGALNQPQHF; d_gene: -; j_gene: TRBJ1-5; v_gene: TRBV10-3; abundance: -
CDR3nt: TGTGCCAGCAGCTTAGTCCCTGGCGGGAGAGGCACAGATACGCAGTATTTT; CDR3aa: CASSLVPGGRGTDTQYF; d_gene: TRBD2; j_gene: TRBJ2-3; v_gene: TRBV11-3; abundance: -
CDR3nt: TGCAGTGCTAGGGGACTAGCGGGGGGGACCCAGTACTTC; CDR3aa: CSARGLAGGTQYF; d_gene: TRBD2; j_gene: TRBJ2-5; v_gene: TRBV20-1; abundance: many
CDR3nt: TGTGCCAGCACCATTTCGGGGGCCAGCACAGATACGCAGTATTTT; CDR3aa: CASTISGASTDTQYF; d_gene: -; j_gene: TRBJ2-3; v_gene: TRBV6-5; abundance: few
CDR3nt: TGCGCCAGCAGCTTTACGGGGCCTAATGAAAAACTGTTTTTT; CDR3aa: CASSFTGPNEKLFF; d_gene: -; j_gene: TRBJ1-4; v_gene: TRBV5-1; abundance: -
CDR3nt: TGCAGCGGCCGAAAAGGGGAGACCCAGTACTTC; CDR3aa: CSGRKGETQYF; d_gene: -; j_gene: TRBJ2-5; v_gene: TRBV29-1; abundance: few
CDR3nt: TGCGCCAGCCGACTTTGGCAAGGTACCCTCTCTGGGGCCAACGTCCTGACTTTC; CDR3aa: CASRLWQGTLSGANVLTF; d_gene: -; j_gene: TRBJ2-6; v_gene: TRBV5-1; abundance: -
CDR3nt: TGTGCCACCAGTGATTTGGGGTATTACCAGTATTTT; CDR3aa: CATSDLGYYQYF; d_gene: -; j_gene: TRBJ2-3; v_gene: TRBV24-1; abundance: -
CDR3nt: TGTGCCAGTAGTTTAGGGGGGACAGGTGTAGCCAAAAACATTCAGTACTTC; CDR3aa: CASSLGGTGVAKNIQYF; d_gene: TRBD1; j_gene: TRBJ2-4; v_gene: TRBV19; abundance: -
CDR3nt: TGCAGTGCTAAGTGGCCGGGAGGCTCCTACGAGCAGTACTTC; CDR3aa: CSAKWPGGSYEQYF; d_gene: TRBD2; j_gene: TRBJ2-7; v_gene: TRBV20-1; abundance: -